Sequencing of this T cell receptor (beta chain) was carried out in a study of cytomegalovirus exposure and HLA in healthy donors. V lost 0 bases and J lost 9, with 9 bases in between. Per germline, CDR1 MRHNA and CDR2 SNTAGT. The CDR3 is 13 amino acids. To note about this clone: Its matching antigen is unknown.

Findings of the study overall: A later analysis found common viral pathogens apparently linked to several of the most significant clusters. Within an earlier analysis, most TCR beta V segments proved productive either about 87% or about 30% of the time.

Primers included in the PCR were 60 Vbeta and 13 Jbeta primers. Sequencing was performed with immunoSEQ multiplex PCR; in TCRdb, only in-frame clones are kept and a portion is missing. The sample has roughly 60,000 clones, 70% to 80% seen once; the top ten hold approximately 3.3%. The TCR originated in a woman aged 40 to 50 in good health and CMV-seropositive. V and J are TRBV6-4 and TRBJ2-1; maybe TRBD2 (5 bases). The sample comprised PBMCs. The chain's CDR3 is CASSDSRVAEQFF. The CDR3 DNA reads TGTGCCAGCAGTGACTCGAGGGTAGCTGAGCAGTTCTTC.